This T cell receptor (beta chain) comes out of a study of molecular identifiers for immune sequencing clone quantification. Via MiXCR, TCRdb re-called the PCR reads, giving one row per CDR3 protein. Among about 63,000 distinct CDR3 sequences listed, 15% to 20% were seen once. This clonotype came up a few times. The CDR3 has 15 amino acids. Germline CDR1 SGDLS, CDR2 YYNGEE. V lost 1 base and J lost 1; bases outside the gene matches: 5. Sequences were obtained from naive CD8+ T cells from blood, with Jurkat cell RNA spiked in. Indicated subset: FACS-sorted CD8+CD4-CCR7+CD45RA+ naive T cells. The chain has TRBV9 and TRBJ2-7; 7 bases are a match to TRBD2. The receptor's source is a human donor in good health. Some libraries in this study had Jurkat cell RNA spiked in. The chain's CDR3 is CASSVWASGSYEQYF. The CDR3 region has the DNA TGTGCCAGCAGCGTATGGGCTAGCGGATCCTACGAGCAGTACTTC.